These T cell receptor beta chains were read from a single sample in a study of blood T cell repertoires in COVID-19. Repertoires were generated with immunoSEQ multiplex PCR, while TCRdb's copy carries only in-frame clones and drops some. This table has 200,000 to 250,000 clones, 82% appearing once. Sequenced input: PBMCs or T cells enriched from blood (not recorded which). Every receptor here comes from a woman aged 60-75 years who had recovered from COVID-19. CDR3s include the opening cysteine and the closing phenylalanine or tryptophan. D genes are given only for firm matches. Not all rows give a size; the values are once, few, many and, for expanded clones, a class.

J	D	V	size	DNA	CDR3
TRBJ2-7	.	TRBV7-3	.	TGTGCCAGCAGCACGTATGGTGCTGAGGAGCAGTACTTC	CASSTYGAEEQYF
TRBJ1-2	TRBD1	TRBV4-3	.	TGCGCCAGCAGCCAGGCCTCGGGACAGGGATATGGCTACACCTTC	CASSQASGQGYGYTF
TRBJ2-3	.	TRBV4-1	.	TGCGCCAGCAGCCAAGCGCCGGGGGAGGCCCGGGTTGATACGCAGTATTTT	CASSQAPGEARVDTQYF
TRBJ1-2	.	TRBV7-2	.	TGTGCCAGCAGCCGCCCTCCCCCCTTAGATGGCTATGGCTACACCTTC	CASSRPPPLDGYGYTF
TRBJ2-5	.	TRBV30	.	TGTGCCTGGAGTGTGGCTTTCCAAGAGACCCAGTACTTC	CAWSVAFQETQYF
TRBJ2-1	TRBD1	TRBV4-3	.	TGCGCCAGCAGCCAGGCTTACCCGGGACAGGGTATTCGTCAAGATGAGCAGTTCTTC	CASSQAYPGQGIRQDEQFF
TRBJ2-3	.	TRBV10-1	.	TGCGCCAGCAGTGACCCACTAGGCACAGATACGCAGTATTTT	CASSDPLGTDTQYF
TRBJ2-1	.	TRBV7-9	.	TGTGCCAGCAGCTCAGCTAGGAGTTTGGAGCTCGATGAGCAGTTCTTC	CASSSARSLELDEQFF
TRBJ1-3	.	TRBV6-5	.	TGCGCCAGCAGTCCGAGCTCTGGAAACACCATATATTTT	CASSPSSGNTIYF
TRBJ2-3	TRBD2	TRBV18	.	TGTGCCAGCTCACCCGGACTAGCGGGGGCCACAGATACGCAGTATTTT	CASSPGLAGATDTQYF
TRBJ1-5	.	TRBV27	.	TGTGCCAGCAGTTTAAAGGCTGACAGATTTAGCAATCAGCCCCAGCATTTT	CASSLKADRFSNQPQHF
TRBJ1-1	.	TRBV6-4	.	TGTGCCAGCAGCCGACAGGAGAACACTGAAGCTTTCTTT	CASSRQENTEAFF
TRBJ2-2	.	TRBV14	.	TGTGCCAGCAGCCAAACCCTAGGTGGGACCGGGGAGCTGTTTTTT	CASSQTLGGTGELFF
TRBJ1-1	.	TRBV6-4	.	TGTGCCAGCAGTGACTCGACCAGGCTTCGCACTGAAGCTTTCTTT	CASSDSTRLRTEAFF
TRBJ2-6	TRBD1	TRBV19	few	TGTGCCAGTAGGGGGACAGAAGAGTCTGGGGCCAACGTCCTGACTTTC	CASRGTEESGANVLTF
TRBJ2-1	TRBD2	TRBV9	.	TGTGCCAGCAGCTTCGGGACTAGCGGGAGCTATGAGCAGTTCTTC	CASSFGTSGSYEQFF
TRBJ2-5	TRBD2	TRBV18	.	TGTGCCAGCTCTCCCCCCACTAGCGGGGGGCAGACCCAGTACTTC	CASSPPTSGGQTQYF
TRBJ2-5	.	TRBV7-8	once	TGTGCCAGCAGCTTAGTGGGAGATCCTCAAGAGACCCAGTACTTC	CASSLVGDPQETQYF
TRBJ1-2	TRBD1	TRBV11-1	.	TGTGCCAGCAGCTTAGGACAGGGAAACTATGGCTACACCTTC	CASSLGQGNYGYTF
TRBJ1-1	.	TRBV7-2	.	TGTGCCATTAGCCAAGGGAACACTGAAGCTTTCTTT	CAISQGNTEAFF
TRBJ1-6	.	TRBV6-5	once	TGTGCCAGCAGTATGGGACACTCCTCCGATTCACCCCTCCACTTT	CASSMGHSSDSPLHF
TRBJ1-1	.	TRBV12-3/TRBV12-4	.	TGTGCCAGCAGTTTTTGGGAGGGGACTGAAGCTTTCTTT	CASSFWEGTEAFF
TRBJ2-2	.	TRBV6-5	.	TGTGCCAGCAGCAAGACTAGTTGGAACACCGGGGAGCTGTTTTTT	CASSKTSWNTGELFF
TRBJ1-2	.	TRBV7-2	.	TGTGCCAGCAGCTCCCACAGCCGGGGCTATGGCTACACCTTC	CASSSHSRGYGYTF
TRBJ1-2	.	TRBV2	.	TGTGCCAGCAGTGAAATAGGGGCAGGGGCCAAGTACTATGGCTACACCTTC	CASSEIGAGAKYYGYTF
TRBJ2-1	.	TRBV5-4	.	TGTGCCAGCAGCTTGGGAGGGATCTACAATGAGCAGTTCTTC	CASSLGGIYNEQFF
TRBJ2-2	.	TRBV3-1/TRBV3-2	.	TGTGCCAGCAGCCAAAACCAACTCGGTACCGGGGAGCTGTTTTTT	CASSQNQLGTGELFF
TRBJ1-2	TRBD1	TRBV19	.	TGTGCCAGTAAACAGGGGGGGATTGACTATGGCTACACCTTC	CASKQGGIDYGYTF
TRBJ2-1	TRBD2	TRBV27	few	TGTGCCAGCAGTTTCGGTGTACTAGCGGGGGCCTCCTACAATGAGCAGTTCTTC	CASSFGVLAGASYNEQFF
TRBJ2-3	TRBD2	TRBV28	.	TGTGCCAGCAGCCCGACTGGCGGGGGGCTTAGCACAGATACGCAGTATTTT	CASSPTGGGLSTDTQYF
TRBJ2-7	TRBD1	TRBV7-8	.	TGTGCCAGCAGCCCCAGGGGGTCCAAGAGCTCCTACGAGCAGTACTTC	CASSPRGSKSSYEQYF
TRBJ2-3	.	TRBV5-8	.	TGTGCCAGCAAGACACAGGAAGATACGCAGTATTTT	CASKTQEDTQYF
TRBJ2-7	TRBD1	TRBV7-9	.	TGTGCCAGCAGCCTAACAGGGGTGATTTACGAGCAGTACTTC	CASSLTGVIYEQYF
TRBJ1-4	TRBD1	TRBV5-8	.	TGTGCCAGCAGCGAGACAGGGCTGACTAATGAAAAACTGTTTTTT	CASSETGLTNEKLFF
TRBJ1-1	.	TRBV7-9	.	TGTGCCAGCAGCTCGACAGGTAATGTAATCACTGAAGCTTTCTTT	CASSSTGNVITEAFF
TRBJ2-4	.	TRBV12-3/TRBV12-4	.	TGTGCCAGCAGTTCGGACATTCAGTACTTC	CASSSDIQYF
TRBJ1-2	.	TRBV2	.	TGTGCCAGCAGTGGCCGCCGAGAGGTCTATGGCTACACCTTC	CASSGRREVYGYTF
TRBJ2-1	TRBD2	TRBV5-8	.	TGTGCCAGCAGCTTGGCTCGGGACTACTACAATGAGCAGTTCTTC	CASSLARDYYNEQFF
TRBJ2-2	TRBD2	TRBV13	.	TGTGCCAGCAGCTCTCCCGGGACTAGCGGGGAGACCGGGGAGCTGTTTTTT	CASSSPGTSGETGELFF
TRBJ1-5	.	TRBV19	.	TGTGCCAGTAGTAAGGGACACTCAGGAGGCGGGGGGACTCAGCCCCAGCATTTT	CASSKGHSGGGGTQPQHF
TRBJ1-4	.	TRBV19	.	TGTGCCAGTAGTATCAGGGAAGGCAATGAAAAACTGTTTTTT	CASSIREGNEKLFF
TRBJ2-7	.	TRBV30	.	TGTGCCTGGAGTGTAGGGGCCCCGCCGGACGAGCAGTACTTC	CAWSVGAPPDEQYF
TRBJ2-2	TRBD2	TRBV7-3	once	TGTGCCAGCAGCTTAACTCCCAGCGGGGGGGCCGAGAGCACCGGGGAGCTGTTTTTT	CASSLTPSGGAESTGELFF
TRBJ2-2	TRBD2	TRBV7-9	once	TGTGCCAGCAGCTTAGCGGGGAGCGGGGAGAACACCGGGGAGCTGTTTTTT	CASSLAGSGENTGELFF
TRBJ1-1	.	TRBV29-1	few	TGCAGCGTTGCTCAGGGGATGAACACTGAAGCTTTCTTT	CSVAQGMNTEAFF
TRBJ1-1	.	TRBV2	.	TGTGCCAGGTTACTGACAGTCAAAAACACTGAAGCTTTCTTT	CARLLTVKNTEAFF
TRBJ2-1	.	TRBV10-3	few	TGTGCCATCAGTCCCCGGGACAACTCCTACAATGAGCAGTTCTTC	CAISPRDNSYNEQFF
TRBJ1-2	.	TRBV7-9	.	TGTGCCAGCAGCTTAGGGCGGACAGCTAACTATGGCTACACCTTC	CASSLGRTANYGYTF
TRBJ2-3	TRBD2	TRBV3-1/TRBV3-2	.	TGTGCCAGCAGCCAAGGTAGCGGGGCTAGCACAGATACGCAGTATTTT	CASSQGSGASTDTQYF